These T cell receptor beta chains were read from a single sample in a study of T cells in Graves' hyperthyroidism and ophthalmopathy. TCRdb re-called the multiplex PCR reads through MiXCR, storing one row per CDR3 protein. Counted here are 500,000 to 600,000 distinct CDR3 sequences, approximately 15% occurring once; the ten biggest clones make up roughly 18%. Sequencing was carried out using blood. The receptors here all came from a woman aged 18-30 years with Graves' hyperthyroidism. CDR3s include the opening cysteine and the closing phenylalanine or tryptophan. The D gene is left open where the match is weak. Clone size appears in some rows only: once, few, many, or a class for an expanded clone.

>few|TRBJ1-5|TRBV29-1|.
CSVASGSDGNQPQHF
TGCAGCGTTGCTTCAGGGTCGGACGGCAATCAGCCCCAGCATTTT
>many|TRBJ2-1|TRBV5-1|TRBD1
CASSIWTGNEQFF
TGCGCCAGCAGCATCTGGACAGGCAATGAGCAGTTCTTC
>few|TRBJ2-5|TRBV6-1|TRBD2
CASSDPSGSRLETQYF
TGTGCCAGCAGTGACCCCAGCGGGAGTAGGTTGGAGACCCAGTACTTC
>many|TRBJ2-5|TRBV20-1|.
CSASEFSMETQYF
TGCAGTGCTAGTGAGTTTTCGATGGAGACCCAGTACTTC
>few|TRBJ2-3|TRBV6-2/TRBV6-3|TRBD2
CASIRTSGDYPQYF
TGTGCCAGCATTCGGACTAGCGGGGATTATCCGCAGTATTTT
>few|TRBJ2-1|TRBV20-1|TRBD2
CSARDLTSGSHFYNEQFF
TGCAGTGCTAGAGATTTGACTAGCGGGAGCCACTTCTACAATGAGCAGTTCTTC
>.|TRBJ2-1|TRBV24-1|TRBD1
CATSDPLGPRQGSYNEQFF
TGTGCCACCAGTGACCCCCTGGGGCCCCGACAGGGCTCCTACAATGAGCAGTTCTTC
>.|TRBJ2-3|TRBV4-2|.
CASSQEGRQTDTQYF
TGTGCCAGCAGCCAAGAAGGAAGGCAGACAGATACGCAGTATTTT
>.|TRBJ2-1|TRBV5-1|TRBD2
CASSPGGRESYNEQFF
TGCGCCAGCAGCCCAGGAGGGCGGGAGTCCTACAATGAGCAGTTCTTC
>few|TRBJ1-2|TRBV6-1|.
CASSLSQVYGYTF
TGTGCCAGCAGTCTATCTCAGGTGTATGGCTACACCTTC
>.|TRBJ1-2|TRBV30|.
CAWFQGPGYGYTF
TGTGCCTGGTTCCAGGGTCCGGGCTATGGCTACACCTTC
>.|TRBJ1-4|TRBV27|.
CASTQPATNEKLFF
TGTGCCAGCACCCAGCCGGCAACTAATGAAAAACTGTTTTTT
>.|TRBJ1-6|TRBV18|.
CASSPRQADSPLHF
TGTGCCAGCTCACCAAGACAGGCGGATTCACCCCTCCACTTT
>.|TRBJ2-7|TRBV7-2|TRBD2
CASGTSGGYEQYF
TGTGCCAGCGGGACTAGCGGGGGGTACGAGCAGTACTTC
>.|TRBJ1-2|TRBV14|.
CASSQDRGSRHTF
TGTGCCAGCAGCCAAGATAGAGGGAGTCGCCACACCTTC
>.|TRBJ2-7|TRBV29-1|TRBD2
CSVEGAGGMKQYF
TGCAGCGTTGAAGGGGCGGGGGGAATGAAGCAGTACTTC
>many|TRBJ2-7|TRBV20-1|.
CSASGSSYEQYF
TGCAGTGCTAGCGGGAGCTCCTACGAGCAGTACTTC
>few|TRBJ2-7|TRBV11-2|.
CASSQGWDAYEQYF
TGTGCCAGCAGCCAAGGATGGGACGCCTACGAGCAGTACTTC
>few|TRBJ2-5|TRBV7-2|TRBD1
CASSKRTGIQETQYF
TGTGCCAGCAGCAAAAGGACAGGGATCCAAGAGACCCAGTACTTC
>.|TRBJ2-3|TRBV6-2/TRBV6-3|TRBD2
CASTGLVTDTQYF
TGTGCCAGCACAGGACTAGTCACAGATACGCAGTATTTT
>.|TRBJ1-2|TRBV7-9|TRBD1
CASSSTGGVDYGYTF
TGTGCCAGCAGCTCGACAGGGGGGGTGGACTATGGCTACACCTTC
>many|TRBJ1-1|TRBV20-1|.
CSARDARGMMNTEAFF
TGCAGTGCTAGAGATGCTCGGGGGATGATGAACACTGAAGCTTTCTTT
>few|TRBJ1-2|TRBV29-1|.
CSVEDPVGGYTF
TGCAGCGTTGAGGACCCCGTAGGGGGCTACACCTTC
>many|TRBJ2-5|TRBV2|TRBD2
CASSDISGRRKTQYF
TGTGCCAGCAGTGACATTAGCGGGAGGAGGAAGACCCAGTACTTC
>.|TRBJ1-1|TRBV25-1|.
CASSDSAVHTEAFF
TGTGCCAGCAGTGATTCCGCTGTACACACTGAAGCTTTCTTT
>many|TRBJ2-1|TRBV7-9|.
CASTEGPSSYNEQFF
TGTGCCAGCACCGAGGGACCTAGCTCCTACAATGAGCAGTTCTTC
>.|TRBJ2-5|TRBV4-3|.
CASSQDGRQETQYF
TGCGCCAGCAGCCAAGATGGCAGACAAGAGACCCAGTACTTC
>few|TRBJ1-5|TRBV6-4|TRBD1
CASSGTGGYYSNQPQHF
TGTGCCAGCAGTGGAACAGGGGGCTATTATAGCAATCAGCCCCAGCATTTT
>many|TRBJ1-2|TRBV20-1|.
CNASPTDANYGYTF
TGCAATGCTAGCCCGACGGATGCTAACTATGGCTACACCTTC
>many|TRBJ2-7|TRBV7-9|TRBD1
CASSSDRARYEQYF
TGTGCCAGCAGCTCGGACAGGGCCCGCTACGAGCAGTACTTC
>few|TRBJ1-6|TRBV28|.
CASSLVGLTNSPLHF
TGTGCCAGCAGTTTAGTAGGACTGACGAATTCACCCCTCCACTTT
>many|TRBJ2-1|TRBV9|TRBD2
CASSGTSGGDDEQFF
TGTGCCAGCAGCGGGACTAGCGGGGGGGATGATGAGCAGTTCTTC
>.|TRBJ1-1|TRBV3-1|.
CASRLAGSTEAFF
TGTGCCAGCAGACTAGCGGGTAGCACTGAAGCTTTCTTT
>.|TRBJ1-3|TRBV4-2|.
CASSQRRHTGNTIYF
TGTGCCAGCAGCCAAAGAAGGCATACTGGAAACACCATATATTTT
>.|TRBJ2-7|TRBV29-1|.
CSVAAGYYEQYF
TGCAGCGTTGCGGCAGGCTACTACGAGCAGTACTTC
>many|TRBJ2-5|TRBV20-1|.
CSARGQQETQYF
TGCAGTGCTAGAGGGCAGCAAGAGACCCAGTACTTC
>many|TRBJ1-1|TRBV28|TRBD1
CASVTGGTEAFF
TGTGCCAGCGTAACAGGGGGCACTGAAGCTTTCTTT
>many|TRBJ2-2|TRBV5-1|.
CASSLEPTGELFF
TGCGCCAGCAGCTTGGAGCCCACCGGGGAGCTGTTTTTT
>many|TRBJ1-1|TRBV3-1|.
CASRQGFWSEAFF
TGTGCCAGCAGACAGGGTTTTTGGTCTGAAGCTTTCTTT
>many|TRBJ2-7|TRBV10-3|.
CAISGSGIYEQYF
TGTGCCATCAGTGGGAGCGGAATCTACGAGCAGTACTTC
>many|TRBJ2-5|TRBV2|.
CASSEYRDGVGETQYF
TGTGCCAGCAGTGAATATCGAGACGGGGTCGGAGAGACCCAGTACTTC
>few|TRBJ2-5|TRBV6-2/TRBV6-3|TRBD1
CASWTGLTETQYF
TGTGCCAGCTGGACAGGTTTAACAGAGACCCAGTACTTC
>once|TRBJ2-1|TRBV7-8|.
CASSLEGSVPVYNEQFF
TGTGCCAGCAGCTTAGAAGGTTCAGTACCCGTATACAATGAGCAGTTCTTC
>.|TRBJ2-3|TRBV11-3|.
CASSLDLSGSPSTDTQYF
TGTGCCAGCAGCTTAGATCTTTCAGGGTCCCCTAGCACAGATACGCAGTATTTT
>.|TRBJ2-1|TRBV28|TRBD2
CASSLDRTSGDRYNEQFF
TGTGCCAGCAGTTTAGATAGGACTAGCGGGGATAGATACAATGAGCAGTTCTTC
>.|TRBJ2-3|TRBV7-8|TRBD1
CASSRRQQGRNTQYF
TGTGCCAGCAGCCGGCGGCAACAGGGGCGGAATACGCAGTATTTT
>many|TRBJ2-3|TRBV20-1|TRBD2
CSARGLAGPYTDTQYF
TGCAGTGCTAGGGGACTAGCGGGCCCCTACACAGATACGCAGTATTTT
>many|TRBJ1-1|TRBV20-1|.
CSAREEMENTEAFF
TGCAGTGCTAGAGAAGAGATGGAGAACACTGAAGCTTTCTTT
>.|TRBJ2-1|TRBV14|TRBD1
CASSLRWGQVSYNEQFF
TGTGCCAGCAGCCTAAGGTGGGGACAGGTGTCCTACAATGAGCAGTTCTTC
>.|TRBJ2-7|TRBV5-6|TRBD2
CASSHGGTSLYEQYF
TGTGCCAGCAGCCATGGTGGGACTAGCCTCTACGAGCAGTACTTC
>.|TRBJ2-4|TRBV5-1|TRBD1
CASSPGQGAVKNIQYF
TGCGCCAGCAGCCCCGGACAGGGGGCCGTCAAAAACATTCAGTACTTC
>.|TRBJ2-5|TRBV10-3|TRBD2
CAISGKLAGVIETQYF
TGTGCCATCAGTGGGAAATTAGCGGGAGTTATCGAGACCCAGTACTTC
>.|TRBJ2-3|TRBV19|.
CASSIDRRGPGTDTQYF
TGTGCCAGTAGTATAGATCGTCGGGGGCCTGGAACAGATACGCAGTATTTT
>many|TRBJ2-7|TRBV20-1|TRBD1
CSASTGQDSGEQYF
TGCAGTGCTAGTACCGGACAGGATTCAGGGGAGCAGTACTTC
>.|TRBJ1-3|TRBV12-3/TRBV12-4|.
CARFRGTIYF
TGTGCCAGGTTTCGGGGCACCATATATTTT
>.|TRBJ1-4|TRBV19|.
CASSSVGRMEEKLFF
TGTGCCAGTAGTAGTGTCGGGAGAATGGAAGAAAAACTGTTTTTT
>few|TRBJ2-1|TRBV7-8|TRBD2
CASSLFERGSSYNEQFF
TGTGCCAGCAGCTTATTTGAGCGGGGGAGCTCCTACAATGAGCAGTTCTTC
>.|TRBJ2-5|TRBV24-1|TRBD1
CATSDLWDRQETQYF
TGTGCCACCAGTGATTTGTGGGACAGACAAGAGACCCAGTACTTC
>many|TRBJ2-3|TRBV5-1|.
CASGQPDTTDTQYF
TGCGCCAGCGGACAGCCCGATACCACAGATACGCAGTATTTT
>.|TRBJ2-5|TRBV28|TRBD2
CASSPQGGVRIDF
TGTGCCAGCAGTCCCCAGGGAGGGGTCCGAATAGACTTC